This TCR beta chain was sequenced during a study of blood T cell repertoires in COVID-19. Study-level background: Whether acute or convalescent, the COVID-19 samples came from the United States, Italy and Spain.

Here immunoSEQ multiplex PCR was the method, and the copy in TCRdb shows in-frame clones only, minus some. The table has some 80,000 clones, 80% to 95% seen once; the top ten hold 0.77%. CDR1 and CDR2 from the germline V gene are SNHLY and FYNNEI. The CDR3 loop spans 15 amino acids. V lost 5 bases to trimming and J lost 8 bases; unmatched junction nucleotides: 8. The material sequenced was peripheral blood. This sequence joins TRBV2 and TRBJ1-6; 8 bases agree with TRBD1. This TCR was recovered from a woman older than 75 with acute or convalescent COVID-19. CDR3 protein: CASSLRTGMDSPLHF. CDR3 sequence (DNA): TGTGCCAGCAGTTTAAGGACAGGGATGGATTCACCCCTCCACTTT. The full variable domain, with the rest looked up from reference TRBV2 and TRBJ1-6, is EPEVTQTPSHQVTQMGQEVILRCVPISNHLYFYWYRQILGQKVEFLVSFYNNEISEKSEIFDDQFSVERPDGSNFTLKIRSTKLEDSAMYFCASSLRTGMDSPLHFGNGTRLTVT.